The 9 T cell receptor beta chains below come from one sample, sequenced in a study of T cells expressing NK-cell markers. Following a re-call of the 5' RACE reads, TCRdb has one entry per CDR3 protein and lacks DNA. The listing records about 460,000 distinct CDR3 sequences. Sample: blood T cells: a sorted CD56 or NKG2C T cell subset, CD4+ or CD8+ T cells, or bulk PBMC T cells (not recorded which). These TCRs come from a woman in her forties or fifties in good health.

The chain employs TRBV28 and TRBJ2-1; TCRdb returns TRBD1, unconfirmable since there is no DNA. The germline gives CDR1 MDHEN, CDR2 SYDVKM. The CDR3 loop spans 12 amino acids. The CDR3 loop is CATLGTDNEQFF. Using reference TRBV28 and TRBJ2-1 for the parts outside the CDR3, the full variable domain is DVKVTQSSRYLVKRTGEKVFLECVQDMDHENMFWYRQDPGLGLRLIYFSYDVKMKEKGDIPEGYSVSREKKERFSLILESASTNQTSMYLCATLGTDNEQFFGPGTRLTVL.

The J gene is TRBJ2-1, the V gene TRBV6-1. CDR1 is MNHNS, CDR2 SASEGT, per germline. The CDR3 is 12 amino acids. The CDR3 protein is CASKKANVESFF.

The J gene is TRBJ2-5, the V gene TRBV6-2 or TRBV6-3. This CDR3 spans 15 amino acids. Per germline, CDR1 MNHEY and CDR2 SVGEGT. CDR3 sequence: CASSYSKAGQETQYF.

The CDR3 reads CASRLAGAGEQFF. The rearrangement links TRBV10-2 to TRBJ2-1; TCRdb outputs TRBD2, but without DNA this stays unchecked. Germline loops: CDR1 WSHSY, CDR2 SAAADI. The CDR3 length is 13 residues.

The V and J genes are TRBV12-3 or TRBV12-4 and TRBJ2-7; TCRdb proposes TRBD1, but this gene call is untestable without DNA. This CDR3 has 14 residues. The CDR3 is CASSRQGLGVEQYF.

This chain joins TRBV10-3 and TRBJ2-1; TCRdb gives TRBD1 as the D gene, but with no DNA this cannot be confirmed. This CDR3 contains 15 residues. Germline CDR1 ENHRY, CDR2 SYGVKD. The CDR3 here is CAISSTGTKINEQFF.

The chain uses TRBV5-1 and TRBJ2-1; TCRdb gives TRBD2 as the D gene, but with no DNA this cannot be confirmed. Looked up from germline, CDR1 is SGHRS and CDR2 is YFSETQ. The CDR3 is made up of 13 amino acids. CDR3 loop: CASSPSLRDEQFF.

The chain links TRBV5-1 to TRBJ2-1; without DNA, the TCRdb call of TRBD2 cannot be checked. CDR1 and CDR2 from the germline V gene are SGHRS and YFSETQ. The CDR3 extends over 16 amino acids. CDR3 sequence: CASSLAGLVRPNEQFF.

The rearrangement joins TRBV29-1 to TRBJ2-1. The CDR3 has 13 residues. Germline V lookup: CDR1 SQVTM, CDR2 ANQGSEA. CDR3 protein: CSVVSGIYNEQFF.